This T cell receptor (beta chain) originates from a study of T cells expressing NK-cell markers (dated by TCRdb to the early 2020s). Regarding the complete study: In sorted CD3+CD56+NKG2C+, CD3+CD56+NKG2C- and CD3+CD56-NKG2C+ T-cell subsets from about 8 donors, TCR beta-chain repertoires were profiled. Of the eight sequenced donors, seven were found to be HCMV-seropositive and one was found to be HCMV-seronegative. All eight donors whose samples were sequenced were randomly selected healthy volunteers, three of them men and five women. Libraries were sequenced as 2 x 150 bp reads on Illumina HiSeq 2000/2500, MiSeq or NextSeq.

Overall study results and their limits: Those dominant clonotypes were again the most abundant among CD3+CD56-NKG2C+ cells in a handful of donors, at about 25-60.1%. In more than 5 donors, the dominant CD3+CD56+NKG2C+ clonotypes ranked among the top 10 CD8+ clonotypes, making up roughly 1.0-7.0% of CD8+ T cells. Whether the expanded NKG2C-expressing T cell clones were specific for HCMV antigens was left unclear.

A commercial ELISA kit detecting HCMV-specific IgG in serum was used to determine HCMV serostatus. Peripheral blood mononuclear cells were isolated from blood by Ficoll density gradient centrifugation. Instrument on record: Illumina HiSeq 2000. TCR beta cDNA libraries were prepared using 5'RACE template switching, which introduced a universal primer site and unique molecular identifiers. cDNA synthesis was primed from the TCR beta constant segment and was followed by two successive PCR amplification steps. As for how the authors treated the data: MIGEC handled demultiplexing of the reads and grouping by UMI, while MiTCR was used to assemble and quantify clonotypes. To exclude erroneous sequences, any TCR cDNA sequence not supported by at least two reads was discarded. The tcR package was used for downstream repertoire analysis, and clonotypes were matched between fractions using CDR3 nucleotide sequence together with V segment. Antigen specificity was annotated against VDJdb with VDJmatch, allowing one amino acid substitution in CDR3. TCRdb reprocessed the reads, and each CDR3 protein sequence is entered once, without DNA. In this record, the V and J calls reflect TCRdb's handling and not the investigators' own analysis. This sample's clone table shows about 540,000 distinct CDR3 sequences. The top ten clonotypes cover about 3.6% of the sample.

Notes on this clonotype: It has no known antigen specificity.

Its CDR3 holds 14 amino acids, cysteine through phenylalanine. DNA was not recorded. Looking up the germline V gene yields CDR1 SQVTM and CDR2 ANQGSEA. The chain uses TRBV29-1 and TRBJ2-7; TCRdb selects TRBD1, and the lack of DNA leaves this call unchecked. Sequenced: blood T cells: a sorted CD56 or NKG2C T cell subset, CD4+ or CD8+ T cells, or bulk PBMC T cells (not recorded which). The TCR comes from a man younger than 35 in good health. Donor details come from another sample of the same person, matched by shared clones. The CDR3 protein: CSVQPGTDHYEQYF.